Below are 30 T cell receptor beta chains sequenced from a single sample in a study of T cells in Graves' hyperthyroidism and ophthalmopathy. Regions amplified from RNA transcripts were the TCR beta CDR3 regions. With the HTBI primer set, the TCR CDR3 went through a first round of RT-PCR. TCRdb re-analysed the multiplex PCR reads in MiXCR, keeping a single row per CDR3 protein. The data contain under 550,000 distinct CDR3 sequences, 15% to 20% of them singletons. The sample was blood. The receptors were sampled from a man in his forties with Graves' ophthalmopathy.

This clonotype has a handful of counts. The V call is TRBV4-1, the J call TRBJ1-1, with D possibly matching TRBD1 (5 bases). Germline-derived CDR1 and CDR2 are MGHRA and YSYEKL. The CDR3 is 14 amino acids. Trimming removed 1 base at V and 3 bases at J, with 9 bases between. CDR3 amino acids: CASSQAGRDTEAFF. The CDR3 DNA reads as TGCGCCAGCAGCCAAGCAGGGAGGGACACTGAAGCTTTCTTT.

V is TRBV20-1 and J is TRBJ2-2, with D perhaps given as TRBD1 or TRBD2 (5 bases each). CDR1 is DFQATT and CDR2 is SNEGSKA in the germline V gene (reference sequence). Trimming removed 2 bases at V and 2 bases at J, with 15 bases between. The length of the CDR3 is 16 residues. The CDR3 loop reads CSARPPTGTNTGELFF. Written as DNA, the CDR3 is TGCAGTGCTAGACCTCCTACCGGGACCAACACCGGGGAGCTGTTTTTT.

This clonotype occurred a few times. The chain recombines TRBV5-5 with TRBJ2-7, with a possible D match to TRBD1 (5 bases). V lost 3 bases, J lost 0 bases, and 16 bases lay in between. The germline V gene encodes CDR1 SGHKS and CDR2 YYEKEE (reference sequence). The CDR3 contains 16 residues. CDR3 sequence (DNA): TGTGCCAGCAGCTCCCGCGTGGGGCAGAACTCCTACGAGCAGTACTTC. Translation: CASSSRVGQNSYEQYF. Supplemented by reference TRBV5-5 and TRBJ2-7, the full variable domain reads DAGVTQSPTHLIKTRGQQVTLRCSPISGHKSVSWYQQVLGQGPQFIFQYYEKEERGRGNFPDRFSARQFPNYSSELNVNALLLGDSALYLCASSSRVGQNSYEQYFGPGTRLTVT.

This clonotype was counted a few times. The J gene is TRBJ1-2, the V gene TRBV6-2 or TRBV6-3; D may be TRBD1 (6 bases). In germline, CDR1 is MNHEY, CDR2 SVGEGT. The CDR3 is 17 residues long. With 5 bases removed from V and 3 bases from J, the gap between germline ends came to 22 bases. The CDR3 nucleotides are TGTGCCAGCAGTACCGGGACACCGCCCCTGGGTGACTATGGCTACACCTTC. The encoded protein is CASSTGTPPLGDYGYTF.

This clonotype was seen only a few times. The chain couples TRBV20-1 to TRBJ1-5, with 9 bases identical to TRBD1. Trimming took 6 bases from V and 5 from J; bases not matched to a gene: 17. Per germline, CDR1 DFQATT and CDR2 SNEGSKA (reference sequence). CDR3 length equals 17 residues. In DNA, the CDR3 is TGCAGTGCAAGACCGGGACAGGGACTGTTCAGCGATCAGCCCCAGCATTTT. Protein: CSARPGQGLFSDQPQHF.

This clonotype was seen repeatedly, ten times or more. This chain connects TRBV12-3 or TRBV12-4 to TRBJ1-1, with D tentatively TRBD1 (5 bases). The V end lost 6 bases, the J end lost 4 bases, and 18 bases lay between the germline ends. The CDR3 sequence is 15 residues long. The CDR3 here is CASSPSGARSTEAFF. DNA of the CDR3: TGTGCCAGCAGCCCTAGTGGGGCGCGGAGCACTGAAGCTTTCTTT.

This clonotype has at least ten counts. The V call is TRBV29-1, the J call TRBJ1-1, with D hard to call. CDR3 length: 12 residues. In germline, CDR1 is SQVTM, CDR2 ANQGSEA. V was shortened by 4 bases and J by 1 base, with 7 bases between the two germline ends. The CDR3 spells CSVVLGNTEAFF. CDR3 nucleotide sequence: TGCAGCGTTGTCCTGGGGAACACTGAAGCTTTCTTT.

This clonotype has only a few counts. The rearrangement joins TRBV28 to TRBJ2-1; TRBD1 might be the D (6 bases). The CDR3 loop spans 14 amino acids. Germline loops: CDR1 MDHEN, CDR2 SYDVKM. Trimming stripped 4 bases from V and 7 bases from J, with 14 bases between. This CDR3 is CASSSARGLNEQFF. The CDR3 DNA is TGTGCCAGCAGTTCGGCCAGGGGTCTAAATGAGCAGTTCTTC.

In this sample, this clonotype turned up a few times. The rearrangement uses TRBV7-3 and TRBJ2-5; 9 bases are shared with TRBD2. CDR1 SGHTA and CDR2 FQGTGA come from the germline V gene. The CDR3 length is 16 residues. The V and J ends lost 2 bases and 7 bases, in that order; junction bases with no gene match: 11. CDR3 sequence (DNA): TGTGCCAGCAGCTTAGGGCGGGGCGGGAGGGCCGCGACCCAGTACTTC. Translated, it gives CASSLGRGGRAATQYF.

Concerning this clonotype itself: Compared with germline, one end of the junction differs, possibly owing to a read error. The rearrangement links TRBV7-9 to TRBJ2-5; 8 nucleotides line up with TRBD1. CDR3 length: 17 residues. Per the germline V gene, CDR1 is SEHNR and CDR2 is FQNEAQ (reference sequence). CDR3: CASSQDTPGQAKETQYF. For the CDR3, the DNA is TGCGCCAGCAGCCAAGATACCCCGGGACAGGCAAAAGAGACCCAGTACTTC.

There are a few counts of this clonotype. The chain combines TRBV30 with TRBJ1-5; D perhaps matches TRBD1 (5 bases). From germline, CDR1 is GTSNPN and CDR2 SVGIG (reference sequence). The CDR3 length is 14 residues. The V gene lost 2 bases and the J gene lost 7 bases, with 15 bases spanning the gap. CDR3 loop: CAWSMGGGEQPQHF. CDR3 coding DNA: TGTGCCTGGAGTATGGGGGGGGGGGAGCAGCCCCAGCATTTT.

A few counts support this clonotype. The chain employs TRBV6-1 and TRBJ2-1; TRBD1 matches at 9 bases. The ends lost 5 bases at V and 0 bases at J; junction bases unmatched: 5. Germline-derived CDR1 and CDR2 are MNHNS and SASEGT. The CDR3 spans 16 residues. CDR3 protein: CASSPGTGTSYNEQFF. The CDR3 coding sequence is TGTGCCAGCAGTCCCGGGACAGGGACCTCCTACAATGAGCAGTTCTTC.

The chain links TRBV6-1 to TRBJ1-2; D is ambiguous. The CDR3 totals 12 residues. V gave up 6 bases and J gave up 8 bases, with 13 bases separating them. Germline assignment: CDR1 MNHNS and CDR2 SASEGT. The DNA of the CDR3 is TGTGCCAGCAGGAGAGGAGGTAGCGGCTACACCTTC. It yields the protein CASRRGGSGYTF.

This clonotype showed up many times. The V gene is TRBV7-9, the J gene TRBJ1-2; 8 bases align to TRBD1. This CDR3 is 15 amino acids long. Germline CDR1 SEHNR, CDR2 FQNEAQ (reference sequence). V lost 5 bases, J lost 7 bases, and 12 bases stayed unmatched. This chain's CDR3 is CASSHPGQVRLGYTF. The CDR3 region has the DNA TGTGCCAGCAGCCATCCGGGACAGGTTCGTCTTGGCTACACCTTC.

This clonotype has at least ten counts. The chain has TRBV2 and TRBJ1-6, with 8 bases matching TRBD1. The ends lost 7 bases at V and 8 bases at J; junction bases unmatched: 7. From germline, CDR1 is SNHLY and CDR2 FYNNEI. The CDR3 loop spans 14 amino acids. This CDR3 reads CASTLTGVDSPLHF. The CDR3 DNA sequence: TGTGCCAGCACTTTGACAGGGGTAGATTCACCCCTCCACTTT.

This clonotype was observed a few times. The rearrangement uses TRBV7-9 and TRBJ1-4, with D uncertain. Looked up from germline, CDR1 is SEHNR and CDR2 is FQNEAQ (reference sequence). Trimming stripped 5 bases from V and 2 bases from J, with 15 bases between. This CDR3 is 16 amino acids long. The CDR3 protein is CASSPGPMGTNEKLFF. CDR3 nucleotides: TGTGCCAGCAGCCCCGGGCCCATGGGCACTAATGAAAAACTGTTTTTT.

This clonotype was counted at least ten times. The chain couples TRBV28 to TRBJ1-5, with 7 bases lining up with TRBD1. Germline assignment: CDR1 MDHEN and CDR2 SYDVKM. V was clipped by 4 bases and J by 4 bases; unmatched bases: 4. This CDR3 is built from 14 residues. CDR3 bases: TGTGCCAGCAGTTGGGACAGAGCGAATCAGCCCCAGCATTTT. As protein: CASSWDRANQPQHF. The full variable domain, completed using reference TRBV28 and TRBJ1-5, is DVKVTQSSRYLVKRTGEKVFLECVQDMDHENMFWYRQDPGLGLRLIYFSYDVKMKEKGDIPEGYSVSREKKERFSLILESASTNQTSMYLCASSWDRANQPQHFGDGTRLSIL.

This clonotype was detected a few times. This rearrangement joins TRBV29-1 to TRBJ1-5; 12 nucleotides line up with TRBD1. There are 13 residues in the CDR3. Trimming removed 6 bases from V and 7 bases from J; junction bases left unmatched: 4. CDR1 and CDR2 from the germline V gene are SQVTM and ANQGSEA. CDR3 loop: CSVGQGAGQPQHF. Here the CDR3 DNA reads TGCAGCGTGGGACAGGGGGCTGGACAGCCCCAGCATTTT.

This clonotype was seen at least ten times. The CDR3 region is CASSLSPGYEQYF. CDR3 nucleotides: TGTGCCAGCAGTTTATCCCCGGGATACGAGCAGTACTTC. V is TRBV27 and J is TRBJ2-7, with D maybe TRBD2 (5 bases). Germline V gene lookup returns CDR1 MNHEY and CDR2 SMNVEV (reference sequence). Trimming left V 0 bases short and J 4 bases short, with 7 bases between. The CDR3 consists of 13 residues.

In this sample, this clonotype turned up many times. V gene TRBV24-1 combines with J gene TRBJ2-1; 10 bases match TRBD2. CDR3 size: 16 residues. With 3 bases clipped from V and 2 bases from J, the junction kept 3 bases outside the gene matches. The V gene's germline CDR1 is KGHDR and CDR2 SFDVKD. This CDR3 reads CATSDPSGGAYNEQFF. The DNA of the CDR3 is TGTGCCACCAGTGATCCAAGCGGGGGGGCCTACAATGAGCAGTTCTTC.

This clonotype was counted a few times. V is TRBV7-8 and J is TRBJ2-1; D is ambiguous. The germline V gene has CDR1 SGHVS and CDR2 FQNEAQ. With 6 bases removed from V and 1 base from J, the gap between germline ends came to 13 bases. This CDR3 has 15 amino acids. CDR3 protein: CASSSVAVSYNEQFF. The CDR3 DNA follows: TGTGCCAGCAGTTCTGTCGCAGTATCCTACAATGAGCAGTTCTTC. The full variable domain, in which reference TRBV7-8 and TRBJ2-1 provide the parts outside the CDR3, is GAGVSQSPRYKVAKRGQDVALRCDPISGHVSLFWYQQALGQGPEFLTYFQNEAQLDKSGLPSDRFFAERPEGSVSTLKIQRTQQEDSAVYLCASSSVAVSYNEQFFGPGTRLTVL.

The chain recombines TRBV15 with TRBJ1-1, with D tentatively TRBD1 (5 bases). The V and J ends lost 4 bases and 5 bases respectively, with 14 bases between them. CDR3 length equals 14 residues. Germline V gives CDR1 LNHNV, CDR2 YYDKDF (reference sequence). The CDR3 loop is CATSKTSGLTEAFF. CDR3 sequence (DNA): TGTGCCACCAGCAAAACCTCAGGGCTTACTGAAGCTTTCTTT.

The gene calls are TRBV29-1 and TRBJ2-7; 12 bases agree with TRBD1. J lost 6 bases, V lost 6 bases, and 6 bases had no gene match. The V gene's germline CDR1 is SQVTM and CDR2 ANQGSEA. The CDR3 loop spans 13 amino acids. The CDR3 region has the DNA TGCAGCGTGGGACAGGGGGCCCTTGGCGAGCAGTACTTC. It encodes CSVGQGALGEQYF.

This clonotype was detected ten times or more. The chain recombines TRBV2 with TRBJ2-3; 10 bases match TRBD2. The V segment lost 6 bases and the J segment 4 bases; nucleotides outside the gene matches: 25. The CDR3 totals 21 residues. Germline V lookup: CDR1 SNHLY, CDR2 FYNNEI. The CDR3: CASSQLFRTSGTRYDPDTQYF. The CDR3 region has the DNA TGTGCCAGCAGCCAACTCTTCCGGACTAGCGGTACTCGCTACGATCCAGATACGCAGTATTTT.

This chain joins TRBV30 and TRBJ1-1; D may be TRBD1 (6 bases). The CDR3 has 13 residues. Trimming left V 1 base short and J 5 bases short, with 11 bases between. Germline V gene lookup returns CDR1 GTSNPN and CDR2 SVGIG (reference sequence). The DNA for the CDR3 is TGTGCCTGGAGTGACGGGGGGGCTACTGAAGCTTTCTTT. Translating gives CAWSDGGATEAFF. Full variable domain (rest looked up from reference TRBV30 and TRBJ1-1): SQTIHQWPATLVQPVGSPLSLECTVEGTSNPNLYWYRQAAGRGLQLLFYSVGIGQISSEVPQNLSASRPQDRQFILSSKKLLLSDSGFYLCAWSDGGATEAFFGQGTRLTVV.

A single count supports this clonotype. The chain uses TRBV20-1 and TRBJ2-5, with 12 bases matching TRBD2. In germline, CDR1 is DFQATT, CDR2 SNEGSKA (reference sequence). This CDR3 is 16 amino acids long. V dropped 3 bases and J dropped 5; count of bases not matched to a gene: 10. For the CDR3, the DNA is TGCAGTGCTAGGCCCTTTCTAGCGGGGGGGACGGAGACCCAGTACTTC. Translation: CSARPFLAGGTETQYF.

This clonotype was seen many times. The rearrangement joins TRBV6-5 to TRBJ1-1; 8 bases line up with TRBD1. The trim removed 3 bases at V and 1 base at J, leaving 4 bases unmatched. From germline, CDR1 is MNHEY and CDR2 SVGAGI. The CDR3 covers 15 residues. The DNA of the CDR3 is TGTGCCAGCAGTTATGGCAGGGGGCGGAACACTGAAGCTTTCTTT. Amino acids: CASSYGRGRNTEAFF.

The table lists this clonotype with many counts. The chain uses TRBV12-3 or TRBV12-4 and TRBJ2-2; 12 positions match TRBD2. The CDR3 contains 18 residues. With 6 bases clipped from V and 5 bases from J, the junction kept 13 bases outside the gene matches. CDR3 sequence: CASRDETSGSGLTGELFF. Here the CDR3 DNA reads TGTGCCAGCAGGGACGAGACTAGCGGGAGCGGCCTTACCGGGGAGCTGTTTTTT.

A remark on this clonotype: One end of the junction is discordant with germline, which a read error may explain. V gene TRBV19 combines with J gene TRBJ2-5; 7 nucleotides align to TRBD2. In germline, CDR1 is LNHDA, CDR2 SQIVND (reference sequence). CDR3 length equals 14 residues. CDR3 region: CASSSGRRQETQYF. The CDR3 DNA reads as TGTGCCAGCAGTAGCGGGCGGCGACAAGAGACCCAGTACTTC.

As to this clonotype: A read error may account for a junction end that differs from germline. The V and J genes are TRBV18 and TRBJ2-5; maybe TRBD1 (5 bases). The length of the CDR3 is 15 residues. From germline, CDR1 is KGHSH and CDR2 LQKENI. In nucleotides, the CDR3 is TGTGCCAGCTCACCATTAGCAGGGAAACAAGAGGCCCAGTACTTC. Translation gives CASSPLAGKQEAQYF.